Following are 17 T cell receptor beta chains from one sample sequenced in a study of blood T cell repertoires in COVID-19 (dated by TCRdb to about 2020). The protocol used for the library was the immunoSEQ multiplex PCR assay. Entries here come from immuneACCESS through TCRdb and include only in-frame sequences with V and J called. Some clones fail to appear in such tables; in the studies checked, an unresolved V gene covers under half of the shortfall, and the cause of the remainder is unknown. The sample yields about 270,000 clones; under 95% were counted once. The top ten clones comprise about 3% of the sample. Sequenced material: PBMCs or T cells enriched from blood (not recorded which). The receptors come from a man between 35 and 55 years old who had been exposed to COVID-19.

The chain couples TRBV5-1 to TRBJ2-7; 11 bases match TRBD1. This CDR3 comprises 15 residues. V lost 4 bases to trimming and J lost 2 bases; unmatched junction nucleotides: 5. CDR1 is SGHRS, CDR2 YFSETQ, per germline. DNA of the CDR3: TGCGCCAGCAGCATCGGGACAGGGGGAACCTACGAGCAGTACTTC. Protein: CASSIGTGGTYEQYF.

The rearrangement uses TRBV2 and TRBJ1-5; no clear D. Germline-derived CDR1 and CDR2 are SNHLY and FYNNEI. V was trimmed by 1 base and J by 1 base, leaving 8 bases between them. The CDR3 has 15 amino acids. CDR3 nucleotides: TGTGCCAGCAGTGAAGGTGGAGGGAGCAATCAGCCCCAGCATTTT. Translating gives CASSEGGGSNQPQHF.

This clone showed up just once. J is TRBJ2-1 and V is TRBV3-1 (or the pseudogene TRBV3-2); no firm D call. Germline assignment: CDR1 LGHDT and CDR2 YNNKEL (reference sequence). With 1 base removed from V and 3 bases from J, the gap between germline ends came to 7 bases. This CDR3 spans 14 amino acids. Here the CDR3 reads CASSQVMFYNEQFF. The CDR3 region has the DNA TGTGCCAGCAGCCAAGTCATGTTCTACAATGAGCAGTTCTTC.

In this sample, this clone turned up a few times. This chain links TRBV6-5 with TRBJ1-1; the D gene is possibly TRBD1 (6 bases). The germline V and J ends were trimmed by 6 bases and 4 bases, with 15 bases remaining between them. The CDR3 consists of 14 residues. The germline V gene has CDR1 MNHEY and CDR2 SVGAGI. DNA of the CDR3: TGTGCCAGCAGCAAGAGGGGGTCGGGCACTGAAGCTTTCTTT. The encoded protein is CASSKRGSGTEAFF.

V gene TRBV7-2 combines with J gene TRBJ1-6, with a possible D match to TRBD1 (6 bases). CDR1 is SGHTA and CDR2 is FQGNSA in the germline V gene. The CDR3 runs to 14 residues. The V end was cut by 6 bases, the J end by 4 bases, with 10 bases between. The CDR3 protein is CASSPRGYNSPLHF. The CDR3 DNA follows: TGTGCCAGCAGTCCCAGGGGATATAATTCACCCCTCCACTTT.

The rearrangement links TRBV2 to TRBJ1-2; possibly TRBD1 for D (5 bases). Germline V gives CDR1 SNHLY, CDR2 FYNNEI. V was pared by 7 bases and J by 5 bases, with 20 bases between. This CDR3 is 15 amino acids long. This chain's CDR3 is CASTYSNTGDYGYTF. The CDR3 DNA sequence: TGTGCCAGCACCTACTCCAACACAGGCGATTATGGCTACACCTTC. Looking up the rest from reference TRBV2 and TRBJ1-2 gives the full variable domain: EPEVTQTPSHQVTQMGQEVILRCVPISNHLYFYWYRQILGQKVEFLVSFYNNEISEKSEIFDDQFSVERPDGSNFTLKIRSTKLEDSAMYFCASTYSNTGDYGYTFGSGTRLTVV.

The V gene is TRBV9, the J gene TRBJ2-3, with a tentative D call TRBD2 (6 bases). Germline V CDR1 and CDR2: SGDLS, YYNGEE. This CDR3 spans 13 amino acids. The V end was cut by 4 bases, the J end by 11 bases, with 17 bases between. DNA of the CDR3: TGTGCCAGCAGCCGGGACTCCCCGGGCTTGCAGTATTTT. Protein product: CASSRDSPGLQYF. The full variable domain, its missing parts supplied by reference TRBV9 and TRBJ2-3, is DSGVTQTPKHLITATGQRVTLRCSPRSGDLSVYWYQQSLDQGLQFLIQYYNGEERAKGNILERFSAQQFPDLHSELNLSSLELGDSALYFCASSRDSPGLQYFGPGTRLTVL.

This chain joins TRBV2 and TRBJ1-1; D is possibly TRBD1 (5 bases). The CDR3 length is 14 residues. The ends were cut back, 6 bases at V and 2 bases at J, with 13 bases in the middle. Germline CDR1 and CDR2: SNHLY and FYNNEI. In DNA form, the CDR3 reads TGTGCCAGCAGAGTGGGGGGACTAAACACTGAAGCTTTCTTT. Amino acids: CASRVGGLNTEAFF.

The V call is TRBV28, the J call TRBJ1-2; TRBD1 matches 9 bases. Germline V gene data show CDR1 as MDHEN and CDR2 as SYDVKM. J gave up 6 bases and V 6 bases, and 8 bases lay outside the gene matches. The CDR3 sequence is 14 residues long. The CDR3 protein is CASSRDRGKNGYTF. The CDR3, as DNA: TGTGCCAGCAGCCGAGACAGGGGGAAGAATGGCTACACCTTC.

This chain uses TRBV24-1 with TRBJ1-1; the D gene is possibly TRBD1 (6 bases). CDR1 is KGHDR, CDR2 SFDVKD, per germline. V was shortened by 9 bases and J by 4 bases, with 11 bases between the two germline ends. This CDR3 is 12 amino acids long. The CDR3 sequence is CATRGGGTEAFF. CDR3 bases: TGTGCCACCCGAGGGGGGGGCACTGAAGCTTTCTTT.

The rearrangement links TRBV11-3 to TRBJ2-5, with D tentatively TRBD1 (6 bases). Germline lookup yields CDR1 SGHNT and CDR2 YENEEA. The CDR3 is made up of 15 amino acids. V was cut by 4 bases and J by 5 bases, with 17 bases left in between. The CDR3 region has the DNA TGTGCCAGCAGCTCGGGCCTCCTAACAGGGGAGACCCAGTACTTC. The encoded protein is CASSSGLLTGETQYF.

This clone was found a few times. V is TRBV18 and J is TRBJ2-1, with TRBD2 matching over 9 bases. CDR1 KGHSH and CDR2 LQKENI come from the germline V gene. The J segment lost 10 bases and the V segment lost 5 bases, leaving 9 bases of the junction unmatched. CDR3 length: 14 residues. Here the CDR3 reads CASSVAGVSEEQFF. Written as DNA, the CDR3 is TGTGCCAGCTCAGTAGCGGGAGTCTCGGAAGAGCAGTTCTTC.

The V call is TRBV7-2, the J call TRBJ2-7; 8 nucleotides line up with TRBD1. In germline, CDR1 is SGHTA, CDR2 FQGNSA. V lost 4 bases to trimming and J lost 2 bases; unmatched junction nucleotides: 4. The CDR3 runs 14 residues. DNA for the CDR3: TGTGCCAGCAGCTACCGGGACAGGACCTACGAGCAGTACTTC. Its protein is CASSYRDRTYEQYF.

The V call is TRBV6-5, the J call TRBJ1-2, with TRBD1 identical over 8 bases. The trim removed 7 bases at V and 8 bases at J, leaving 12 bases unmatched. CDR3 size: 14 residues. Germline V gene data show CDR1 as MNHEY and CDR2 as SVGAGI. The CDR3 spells CASTKDPRGLGYTF. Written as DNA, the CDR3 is TGTGCCAGCACTAAAGACCCCAGGGGGCTGGGCTACACCTTC.

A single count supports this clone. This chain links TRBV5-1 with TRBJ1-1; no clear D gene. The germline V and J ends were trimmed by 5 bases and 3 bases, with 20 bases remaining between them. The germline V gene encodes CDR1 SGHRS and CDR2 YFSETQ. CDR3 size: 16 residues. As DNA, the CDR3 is TGCGCCAGCAGACGCCGTTCTACTCAGGTGGACACTGAAGCTTTCTTT. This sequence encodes CASRRRSTQVDTEAFF.

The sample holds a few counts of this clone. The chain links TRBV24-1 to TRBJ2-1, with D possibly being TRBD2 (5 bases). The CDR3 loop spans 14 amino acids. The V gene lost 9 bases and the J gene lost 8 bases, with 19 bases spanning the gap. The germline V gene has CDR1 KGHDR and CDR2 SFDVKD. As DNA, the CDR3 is TGTGCCACCGCAGACTACCAGAAGAGCGATGAGCAGTTCTTC. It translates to CATADYQKSDEQFF.

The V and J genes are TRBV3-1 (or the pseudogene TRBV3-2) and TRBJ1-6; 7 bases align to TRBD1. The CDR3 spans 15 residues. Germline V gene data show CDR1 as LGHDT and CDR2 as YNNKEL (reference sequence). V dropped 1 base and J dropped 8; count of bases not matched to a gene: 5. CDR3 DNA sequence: TGTGCCAGCAGCCAAGTATTACAGGGGTATTCACCCCTCCACTTT. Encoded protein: CASSQVLQGYSPLHF.